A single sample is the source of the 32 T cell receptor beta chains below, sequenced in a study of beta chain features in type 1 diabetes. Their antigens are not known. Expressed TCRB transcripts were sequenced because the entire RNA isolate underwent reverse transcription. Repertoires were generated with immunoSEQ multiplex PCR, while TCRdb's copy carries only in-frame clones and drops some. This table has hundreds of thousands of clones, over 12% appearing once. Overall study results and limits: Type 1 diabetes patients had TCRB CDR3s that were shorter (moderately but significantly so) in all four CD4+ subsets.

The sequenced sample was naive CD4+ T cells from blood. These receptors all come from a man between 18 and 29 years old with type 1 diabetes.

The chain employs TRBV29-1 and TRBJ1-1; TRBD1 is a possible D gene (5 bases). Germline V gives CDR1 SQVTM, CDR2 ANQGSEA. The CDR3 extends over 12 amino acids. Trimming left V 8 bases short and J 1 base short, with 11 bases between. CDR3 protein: CSRSGGNTEAFF. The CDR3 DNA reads TGCAGCCGTTCCGGGGGGAACACTGAAGCTTTCTTT.

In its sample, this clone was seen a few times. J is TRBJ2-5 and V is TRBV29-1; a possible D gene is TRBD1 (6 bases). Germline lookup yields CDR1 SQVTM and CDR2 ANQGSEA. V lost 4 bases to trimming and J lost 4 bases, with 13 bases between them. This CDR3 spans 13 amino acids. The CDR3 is CSVVEQGVETQYF. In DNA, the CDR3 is TGCAGCGTTGTGGAACAGGGAGTAGAGACCCAGTACTTC.

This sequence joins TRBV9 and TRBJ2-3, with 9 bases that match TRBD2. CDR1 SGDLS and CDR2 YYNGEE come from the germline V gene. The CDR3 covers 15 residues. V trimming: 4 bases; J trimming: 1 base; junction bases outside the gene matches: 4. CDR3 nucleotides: TGTGCCAGCAGCCCTAGCGGGGCGCGCACAGATACGCAGTATTTT. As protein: CASSPSGARTDTQYF.

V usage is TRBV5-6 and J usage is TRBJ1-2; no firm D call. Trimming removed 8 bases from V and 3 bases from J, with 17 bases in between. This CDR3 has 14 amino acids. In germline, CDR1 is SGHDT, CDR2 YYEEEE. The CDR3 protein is CASGSLGFHYGYTF. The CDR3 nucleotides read TGTGCCAGTGGGTCGCTGGGCTTCCACTATGGCTACACCTTC.

The DNA of the CDR3 is TGTGCCTGGAAACTAGCGGGGGGCAATGAGCAGTTCTTC. Protein: CAWKLAGGNEQFF. This chain links TRBV30 with TRBJ2-1; 12 bases align to TRBD2. The V gene's germline CDR1 is GTSNPN and CDR2 SVGIG (reference sequence). CDR3 size: 13 residues. The V segment lost 4 bases and the J segment 6 bases; nucleotides outside the gene matches: 1.

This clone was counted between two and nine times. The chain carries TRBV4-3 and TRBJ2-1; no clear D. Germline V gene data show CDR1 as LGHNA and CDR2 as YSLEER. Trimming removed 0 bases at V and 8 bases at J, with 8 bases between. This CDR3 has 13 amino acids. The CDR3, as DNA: TGCGCCAGCAGCCAAGAAGAAGCCTATGAGCAGTTCTTC. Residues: CASSQEEAYEQFF.

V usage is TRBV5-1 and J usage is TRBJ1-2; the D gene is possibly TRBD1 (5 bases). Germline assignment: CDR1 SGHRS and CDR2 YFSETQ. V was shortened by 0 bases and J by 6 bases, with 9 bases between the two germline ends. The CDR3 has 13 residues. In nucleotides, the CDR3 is TGCGCCAGCAGCTTGGAGGGGCGAGATGGCTACACCTTC. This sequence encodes CASSLEGRDGYTF.

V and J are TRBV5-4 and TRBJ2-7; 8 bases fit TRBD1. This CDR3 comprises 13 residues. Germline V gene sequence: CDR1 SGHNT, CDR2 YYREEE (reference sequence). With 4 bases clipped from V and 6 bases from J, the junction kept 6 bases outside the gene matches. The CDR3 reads CASSTDREGEQYF. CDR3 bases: TGTGCCAGCAGCACGGACAGGGAAGGCGAGCAGTACTTC.

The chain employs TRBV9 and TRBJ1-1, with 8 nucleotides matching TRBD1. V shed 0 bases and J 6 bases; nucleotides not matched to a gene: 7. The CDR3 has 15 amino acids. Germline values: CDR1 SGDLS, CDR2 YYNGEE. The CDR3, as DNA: TGTGCCAGCAGCGTAGGACAGGGGCTTGTAGCTGAAGCTTTCTTT. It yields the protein CASSVGQGLVAEAFF.

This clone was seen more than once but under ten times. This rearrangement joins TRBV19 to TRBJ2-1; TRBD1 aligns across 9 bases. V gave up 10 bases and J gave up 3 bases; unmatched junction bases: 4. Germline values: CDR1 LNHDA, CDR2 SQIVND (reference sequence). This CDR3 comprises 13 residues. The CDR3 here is CATWGQGYNEQFF. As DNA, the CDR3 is TGTGCCACCTGGGGACAGGGCTACAATGAGCAGTTCTTC.

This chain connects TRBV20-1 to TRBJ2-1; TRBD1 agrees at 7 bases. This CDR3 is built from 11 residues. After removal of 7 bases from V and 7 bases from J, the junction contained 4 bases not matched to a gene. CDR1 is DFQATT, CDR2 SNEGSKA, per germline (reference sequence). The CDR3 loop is CSVPRGNEQFF. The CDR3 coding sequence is TGCAGTGTACCCAGGGGGAATGAGCAGTTCTTC.

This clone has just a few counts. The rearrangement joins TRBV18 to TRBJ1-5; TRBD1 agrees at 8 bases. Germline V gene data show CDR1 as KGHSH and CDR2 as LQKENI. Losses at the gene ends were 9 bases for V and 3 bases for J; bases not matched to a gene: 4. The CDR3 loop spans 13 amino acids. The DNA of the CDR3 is TGTGCCAGTCGGACAGGGAACAATCAGCCCCAGCATTTT. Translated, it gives CASRTGNNQPQHF.

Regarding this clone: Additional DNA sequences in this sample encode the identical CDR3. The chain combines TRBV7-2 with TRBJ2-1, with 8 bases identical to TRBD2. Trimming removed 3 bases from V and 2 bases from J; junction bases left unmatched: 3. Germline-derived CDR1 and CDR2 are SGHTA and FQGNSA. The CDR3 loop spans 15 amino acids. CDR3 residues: CASSFSGSAYNEQFF. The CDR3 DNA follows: TGTGCCAGCAGCTTCAGCGGGAGTGCCTACAATGAGCAGTTCTTC. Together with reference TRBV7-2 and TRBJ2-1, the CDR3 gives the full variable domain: GAGVSQSPSNKVTEKGKDVELRCDPISGHTALYWYRQSLGQGLEFLIYFQGNSAPDKSGLPSDRFSAERTGGSVSTLTIQRTQQEDSAVYLCASSFSGSAYNEQFFGPGTRLTVL.

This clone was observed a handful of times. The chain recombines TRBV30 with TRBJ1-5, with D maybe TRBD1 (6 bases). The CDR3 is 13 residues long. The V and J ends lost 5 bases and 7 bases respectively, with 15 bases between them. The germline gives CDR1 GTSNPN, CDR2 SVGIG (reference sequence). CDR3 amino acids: CAWEQGSGQPQHF. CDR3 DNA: TGTGCCTGGGAGCAGGGGTCAGGACAGCCCCAGCATTTT.

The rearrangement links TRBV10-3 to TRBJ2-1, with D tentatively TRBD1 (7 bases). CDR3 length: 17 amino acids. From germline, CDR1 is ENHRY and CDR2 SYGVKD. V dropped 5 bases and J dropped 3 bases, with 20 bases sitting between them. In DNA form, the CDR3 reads TGTGCCATCAGTAAGGGGGCTGGGCAGGGAGGCTACAATGAGCAGTTCTTC. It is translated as CAISKGAGQGGYNEQFF.

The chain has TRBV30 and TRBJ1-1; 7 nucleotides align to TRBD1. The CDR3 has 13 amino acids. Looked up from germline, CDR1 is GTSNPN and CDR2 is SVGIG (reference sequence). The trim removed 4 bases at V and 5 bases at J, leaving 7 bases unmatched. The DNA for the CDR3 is TGTGCCTGGATTTTAGGGGGCTGGACTGAAGCTTTCTTT. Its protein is CAWILGGWTEAFF.

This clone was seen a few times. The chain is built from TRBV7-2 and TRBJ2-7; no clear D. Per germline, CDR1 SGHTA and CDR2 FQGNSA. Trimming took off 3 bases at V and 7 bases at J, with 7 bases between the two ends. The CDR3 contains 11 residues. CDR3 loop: CASSLAFEQYF. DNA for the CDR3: TGTGCCAGCAGCTTGGCGTTTGAGCAGTACTTC.

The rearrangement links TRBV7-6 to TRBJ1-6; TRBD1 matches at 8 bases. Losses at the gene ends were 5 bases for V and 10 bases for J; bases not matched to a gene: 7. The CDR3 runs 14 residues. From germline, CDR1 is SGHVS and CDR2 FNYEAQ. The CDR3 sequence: CASSLGQGESPLHF. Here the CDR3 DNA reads TGTGCCAGCAGCCTCGGACAGGGTGAATCACCCCTCCACTTT.

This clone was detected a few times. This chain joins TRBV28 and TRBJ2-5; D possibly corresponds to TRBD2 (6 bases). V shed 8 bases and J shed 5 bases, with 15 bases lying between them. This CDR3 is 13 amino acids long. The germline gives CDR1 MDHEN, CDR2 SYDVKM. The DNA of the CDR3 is TGTGCCAGCTCTGAGGGCCGGGGGGAGACCCAGTACTTC. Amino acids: CASSEGRGETQYF.

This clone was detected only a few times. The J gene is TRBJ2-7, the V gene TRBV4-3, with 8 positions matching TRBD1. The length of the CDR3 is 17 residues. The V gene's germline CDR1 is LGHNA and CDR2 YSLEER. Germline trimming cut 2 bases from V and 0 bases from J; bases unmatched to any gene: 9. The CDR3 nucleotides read TGCGCCAGCAGCCAACGCCTGGGACAGGACCTCTCCTACGAGCAGTACTTC. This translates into CASSQRLGQDLSYEQYF.

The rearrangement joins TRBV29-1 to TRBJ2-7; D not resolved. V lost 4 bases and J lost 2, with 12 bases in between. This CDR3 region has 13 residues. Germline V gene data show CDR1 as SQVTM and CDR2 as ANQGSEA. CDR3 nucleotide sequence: TGCAGCGTTGGATCCCTGGAGCCCTACGAGCAGTACTTC. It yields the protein CSVGSLEPYEQYF.

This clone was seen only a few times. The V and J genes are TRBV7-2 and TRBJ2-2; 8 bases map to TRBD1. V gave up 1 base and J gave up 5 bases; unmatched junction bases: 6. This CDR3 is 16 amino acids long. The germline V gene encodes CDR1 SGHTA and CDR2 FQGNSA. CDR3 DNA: TGTGCCAGCAGCTTAGACATCAGGGGGCGGACCGGGGAGCTGTTTTTT. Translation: CASSLDIRGRTGELFF.

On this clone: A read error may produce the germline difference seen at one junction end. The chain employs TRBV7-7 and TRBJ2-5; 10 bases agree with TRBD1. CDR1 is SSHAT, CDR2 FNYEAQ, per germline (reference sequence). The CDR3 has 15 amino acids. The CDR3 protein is CASSSGTGVQETQYF. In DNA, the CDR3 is TGTGCTAGCAGCTCCGGGACAGGGGTGCAAGAGACCCAGTACTTC.

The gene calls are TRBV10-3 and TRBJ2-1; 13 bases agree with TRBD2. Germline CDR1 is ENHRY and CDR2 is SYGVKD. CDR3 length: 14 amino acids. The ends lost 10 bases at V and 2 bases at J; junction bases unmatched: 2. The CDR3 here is CATGTSGAYNEQFF. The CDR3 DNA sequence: TGTGCCACCGGGACTAGCGGGGCCTACAATGAGCAGTTCTTC.

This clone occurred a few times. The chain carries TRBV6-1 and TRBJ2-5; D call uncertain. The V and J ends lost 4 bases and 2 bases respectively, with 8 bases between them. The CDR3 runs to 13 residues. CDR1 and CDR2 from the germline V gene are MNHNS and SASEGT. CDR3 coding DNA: TGTGCCAGCAGTGTTAGGCAGCAAGAGACCCAGTACTTC. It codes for CASSVRQQETQYF.

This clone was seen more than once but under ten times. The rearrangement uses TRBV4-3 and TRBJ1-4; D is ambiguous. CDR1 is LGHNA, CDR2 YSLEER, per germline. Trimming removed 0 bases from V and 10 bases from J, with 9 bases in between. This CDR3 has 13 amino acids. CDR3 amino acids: CASSQDKRGKLFF. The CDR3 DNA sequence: TGCGCCAGCAGCCAAGATAAGAGAGGAAAACTGTTTTTT.

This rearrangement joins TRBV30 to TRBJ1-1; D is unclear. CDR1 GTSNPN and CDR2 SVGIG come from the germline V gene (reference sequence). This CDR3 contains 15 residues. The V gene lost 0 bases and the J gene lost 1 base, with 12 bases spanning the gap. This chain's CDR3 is CAWSVLWGENTEAFF. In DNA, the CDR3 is TGTGCCTGGAGTGTACTGTGGGGAGAGAACACTGAAGCTTTCTTT.

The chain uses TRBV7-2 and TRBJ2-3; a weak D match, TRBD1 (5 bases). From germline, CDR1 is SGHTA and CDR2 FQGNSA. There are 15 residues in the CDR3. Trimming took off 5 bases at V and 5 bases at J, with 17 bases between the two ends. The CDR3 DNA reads TGTGCCAGCAGCCTTGGCAGGGCCCGTGGAGATACGCAGTATTTT. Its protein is CASSLGRARGDTQYF.

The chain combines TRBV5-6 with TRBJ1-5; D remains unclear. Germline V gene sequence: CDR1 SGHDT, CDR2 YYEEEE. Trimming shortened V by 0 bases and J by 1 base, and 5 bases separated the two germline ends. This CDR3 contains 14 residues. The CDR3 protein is CASSLVGSNQPQHF. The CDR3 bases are TGTGCCAGCAGCTTGGTAGGCAGCAATCAGCCCCAGCATTTT. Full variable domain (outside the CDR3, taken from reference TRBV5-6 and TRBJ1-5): DAGVTQSPTHLIKTRGQQVTLRCSPKSGHDTVSWYQQALGQGPQFIFQYYEEEERQRGNFPDRFSGHQFPNYSSELNVNALLLGDSALYLCASSLVGSNQPQHFGDGTRLSIL.

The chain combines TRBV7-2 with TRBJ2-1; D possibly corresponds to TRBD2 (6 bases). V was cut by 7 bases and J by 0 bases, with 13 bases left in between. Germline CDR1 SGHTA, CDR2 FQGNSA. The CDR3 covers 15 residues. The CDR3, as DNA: TGTGCCAGCACCCGGGACTTAAGCTCCTACAATGAGCAGTTCTTC. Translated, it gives CASTRDLSSYNEQFF. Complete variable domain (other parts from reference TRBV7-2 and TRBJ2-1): GAGVSQSPSNKVTEKGKDVELRCDPISGHTALYWYRQSLGQGLEFLIYFQGNSAPDKSGLPSDRFSAERTGGSVSTLTIQRTQQEDSAVYLCASTRDLSSYNEQFFGPGTRLTVL.

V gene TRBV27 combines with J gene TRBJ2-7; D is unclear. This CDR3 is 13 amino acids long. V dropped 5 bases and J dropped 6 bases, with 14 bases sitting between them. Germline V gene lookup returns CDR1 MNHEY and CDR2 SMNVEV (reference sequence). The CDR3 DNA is TGTGCCAGCAGTCTTCGGTTTCGAAGCGAGCAGTACTTC. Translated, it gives CASSLRFRSEQYF.

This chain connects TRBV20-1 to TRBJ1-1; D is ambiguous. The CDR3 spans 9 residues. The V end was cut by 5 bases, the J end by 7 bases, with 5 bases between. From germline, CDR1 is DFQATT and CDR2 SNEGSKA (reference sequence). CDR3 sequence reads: CSAVSEAFF. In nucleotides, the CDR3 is TGCAGTGCTGTTAGTGAAGCTTTCTTT.